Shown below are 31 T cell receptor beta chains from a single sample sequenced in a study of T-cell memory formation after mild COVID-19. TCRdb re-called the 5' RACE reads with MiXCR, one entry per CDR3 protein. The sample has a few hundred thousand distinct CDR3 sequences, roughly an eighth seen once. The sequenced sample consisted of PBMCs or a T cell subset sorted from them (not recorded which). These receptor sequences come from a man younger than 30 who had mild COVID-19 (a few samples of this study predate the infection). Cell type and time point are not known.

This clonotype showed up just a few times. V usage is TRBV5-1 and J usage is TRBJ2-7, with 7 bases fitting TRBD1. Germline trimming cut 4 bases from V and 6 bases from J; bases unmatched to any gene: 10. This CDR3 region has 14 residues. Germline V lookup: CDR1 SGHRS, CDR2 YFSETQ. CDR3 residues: CASSPTGTGREQYF. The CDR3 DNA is TGCGCCAGCAGCCCGACAGGGACGGGCCGCGAGCAGTACTTC.

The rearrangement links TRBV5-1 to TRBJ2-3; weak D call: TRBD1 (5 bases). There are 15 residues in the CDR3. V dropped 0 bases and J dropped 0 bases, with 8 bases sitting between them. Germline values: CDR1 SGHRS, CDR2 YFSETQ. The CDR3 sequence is CASSLGAGSTDTQYF. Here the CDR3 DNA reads TGCGCCAGCAGCTTGGGTGCAGGGAGCACAGATACGCAGTATTTT. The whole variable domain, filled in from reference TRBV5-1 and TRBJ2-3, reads KAGVTQTPRYLIKTRGQQVTLSCSPISGHRSVSWYQQTPGQGLQFLFEYFSETQRNKGNFPGRFSGRQFSNSRSEMNVSTLELGDSALYLCASSLGAGSTDTQYFGPGTRLTVL.

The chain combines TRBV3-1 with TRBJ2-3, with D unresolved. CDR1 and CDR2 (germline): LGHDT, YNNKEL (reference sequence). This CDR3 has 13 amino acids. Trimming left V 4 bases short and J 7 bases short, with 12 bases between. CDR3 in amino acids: CASSLRSDHTQYF. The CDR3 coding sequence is TGTGCCAGCAGCCTCCGGTCAGACCATACGCAGTATTTT.

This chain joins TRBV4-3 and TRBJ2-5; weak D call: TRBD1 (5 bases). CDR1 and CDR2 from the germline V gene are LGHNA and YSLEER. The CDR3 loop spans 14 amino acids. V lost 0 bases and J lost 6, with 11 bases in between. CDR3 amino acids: CASSQDTGVKTQYF. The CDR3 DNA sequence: TGCGCCAGCAGCCAAGATACAGGAGTGAAGACCCAGTACTTC.

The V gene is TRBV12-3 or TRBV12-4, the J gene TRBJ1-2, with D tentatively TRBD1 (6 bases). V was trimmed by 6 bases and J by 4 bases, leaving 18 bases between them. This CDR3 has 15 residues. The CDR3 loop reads CASRMTGDSSYGYTF. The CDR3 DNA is TGTGCCAGCAGGATGACAGGCGACTCATCCTATGGCTACACCTTC.

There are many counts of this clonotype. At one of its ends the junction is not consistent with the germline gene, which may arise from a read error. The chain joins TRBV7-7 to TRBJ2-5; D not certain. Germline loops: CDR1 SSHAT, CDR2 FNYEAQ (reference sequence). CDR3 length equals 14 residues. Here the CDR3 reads CASSFSPREETQYF. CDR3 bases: TGTGCTAGCAGCTTTTCCCCTAGGGAAGAGACCCAGTACTTC.

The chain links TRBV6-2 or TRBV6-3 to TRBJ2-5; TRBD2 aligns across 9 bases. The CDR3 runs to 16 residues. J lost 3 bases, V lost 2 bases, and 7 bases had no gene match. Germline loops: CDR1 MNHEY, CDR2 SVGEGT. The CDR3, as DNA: TGTGCCAGCAGTTACCTTAGGTCTAGCGGGGAAGAGACCCAGTACTTC. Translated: CASSYLRSSGEETQYF.

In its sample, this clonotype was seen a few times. CDR3: CASTGTRRTDTQYF. The CDR3 DNA is TGTGCCAGCACCGGGACTCGCCGCACAGATACGCAGTATTTT. V is TRBV12-3 or TRBV12-4 and J is TRBJ2-3, with a tentative D call TRBD2 (6 bases). V lost 7 bases, J lost 1 base, and 12 bases lay in between. The CDR3 is 14 amino acids.

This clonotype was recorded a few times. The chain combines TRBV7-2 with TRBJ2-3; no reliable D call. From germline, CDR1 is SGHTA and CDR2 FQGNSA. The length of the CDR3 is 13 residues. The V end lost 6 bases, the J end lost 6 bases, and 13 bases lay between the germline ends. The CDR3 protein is CASSRNLVDTQYF. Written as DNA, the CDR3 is TGTGCCAGCAGTCGAAACCTAGTGGATACGCAGTATTTT.

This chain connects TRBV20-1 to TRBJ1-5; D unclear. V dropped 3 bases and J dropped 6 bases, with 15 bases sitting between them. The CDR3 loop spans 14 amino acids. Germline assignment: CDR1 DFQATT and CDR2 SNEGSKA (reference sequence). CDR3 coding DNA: TGCAGTGCTAGTAAAGTGTCCGGGTCTCAGCCCCAGCATTTT. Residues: CSASKVSGSQPQHF.

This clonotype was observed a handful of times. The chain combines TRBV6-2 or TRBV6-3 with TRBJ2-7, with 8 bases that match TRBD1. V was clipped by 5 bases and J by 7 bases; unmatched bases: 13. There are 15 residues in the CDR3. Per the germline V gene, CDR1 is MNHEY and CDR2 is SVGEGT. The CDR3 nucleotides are TGTGCCAGCAGTCCACAGGACAGGGCGGCGGGGGAGCAGTACTTC. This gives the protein CASSPQDRAAGEQYF.

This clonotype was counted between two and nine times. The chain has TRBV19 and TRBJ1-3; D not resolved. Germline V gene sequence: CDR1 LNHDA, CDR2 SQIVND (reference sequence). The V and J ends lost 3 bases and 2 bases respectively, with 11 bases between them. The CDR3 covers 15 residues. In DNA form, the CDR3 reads TGTGCCAGTAGTATTGCCGGGCCTGCTGGAAACACCATATATTTT. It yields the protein CASSIAGPAGNTIYF. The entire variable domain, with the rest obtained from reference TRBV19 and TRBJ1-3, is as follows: DGGITQSPKYLFRKEGQNVTLSCEQNLNHDAMYWYRQDPGQGLRLIYYSQIVNDFQKGDIAEGYSVSREKKESFPLTVTSAQKNPTAFYLCASSIAGPAGNTIYFGEGSWLTVV.

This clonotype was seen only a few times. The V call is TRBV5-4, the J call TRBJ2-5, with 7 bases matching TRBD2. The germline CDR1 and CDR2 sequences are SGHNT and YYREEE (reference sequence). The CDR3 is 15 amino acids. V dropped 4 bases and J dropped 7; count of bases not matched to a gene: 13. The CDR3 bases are TGTGCCAGCAGCCCGAGGGAGGGCCGAATGTCGACCCAGTACTTC. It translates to CASSPREGRMSTQYF.

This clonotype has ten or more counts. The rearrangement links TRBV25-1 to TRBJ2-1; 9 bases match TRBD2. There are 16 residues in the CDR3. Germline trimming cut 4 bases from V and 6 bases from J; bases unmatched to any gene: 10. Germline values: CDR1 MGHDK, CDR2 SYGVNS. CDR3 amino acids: CASSVRERGAANEQFF. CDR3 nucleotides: TGTGCCAGCAGTGTAAGGGAGCGGGGGGCCGCCAATGAGCAGTTCTTC. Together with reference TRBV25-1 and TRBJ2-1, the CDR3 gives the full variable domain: EADIYQTPRYLVIGTGKKITLECSQTMGHDKMYWYQQDPGMELHLIHYSYGVNSTEKGDLSSESTVSRIRTEHFPLTLESARPSHTSQYLCASSVRERGAANEQFFGPGTRLTVL.

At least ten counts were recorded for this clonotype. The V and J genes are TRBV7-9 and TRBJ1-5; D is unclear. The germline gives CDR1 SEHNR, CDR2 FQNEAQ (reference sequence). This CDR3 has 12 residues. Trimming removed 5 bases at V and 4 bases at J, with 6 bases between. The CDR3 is CASSQGNQPQHF. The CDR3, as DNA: TGTGCCAGCAGCCAAGGGAATCAGCCCCAGCATTTT.

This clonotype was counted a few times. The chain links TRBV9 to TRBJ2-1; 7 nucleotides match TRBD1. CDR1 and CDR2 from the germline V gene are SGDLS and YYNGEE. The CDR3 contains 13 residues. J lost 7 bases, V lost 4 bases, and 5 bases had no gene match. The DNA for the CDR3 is TGTGCCAGCAGCAATCCAGGGGGTAATGAGCAGTTCTTC. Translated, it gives CASSNPGGNEQFF.

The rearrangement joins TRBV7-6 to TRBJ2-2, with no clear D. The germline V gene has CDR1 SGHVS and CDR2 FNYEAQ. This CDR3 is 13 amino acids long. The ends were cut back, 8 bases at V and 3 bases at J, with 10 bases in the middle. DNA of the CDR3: TGTGCCAGCGGAACGCAGTACACCGGGGAGCTGTTTTTT. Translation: CASGTQYTGELFF.

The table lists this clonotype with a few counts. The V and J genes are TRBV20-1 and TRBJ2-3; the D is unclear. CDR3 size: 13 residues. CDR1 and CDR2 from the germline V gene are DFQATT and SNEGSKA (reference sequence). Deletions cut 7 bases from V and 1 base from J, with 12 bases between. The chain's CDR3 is CSEVISGTDTQYF. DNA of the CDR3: TGCAGTGAGGTGATTTCGGGCACAGATACGCAGTATTTT.

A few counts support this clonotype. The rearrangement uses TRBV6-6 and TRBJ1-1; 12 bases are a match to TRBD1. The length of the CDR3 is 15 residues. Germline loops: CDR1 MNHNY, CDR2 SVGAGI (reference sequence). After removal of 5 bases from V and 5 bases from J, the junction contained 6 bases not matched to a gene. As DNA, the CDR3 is TGTGCCAGCAGTGGGGACAGGGGGCGCCGGACTGAAGCTTTCTTT. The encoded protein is CASSGDRGRRTEAFF.

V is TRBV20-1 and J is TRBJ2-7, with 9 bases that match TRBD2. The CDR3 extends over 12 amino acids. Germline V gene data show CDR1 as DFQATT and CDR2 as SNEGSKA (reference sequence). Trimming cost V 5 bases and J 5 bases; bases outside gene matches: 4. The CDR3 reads CSAVSGGHEQYF. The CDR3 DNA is TGCAGTGCTGTTAGCGGGGGCCACGAGCAGTACTTC.

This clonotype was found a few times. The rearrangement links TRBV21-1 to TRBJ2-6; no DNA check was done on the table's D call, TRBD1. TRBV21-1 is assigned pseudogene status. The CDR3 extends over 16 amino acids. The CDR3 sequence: CATPGRGLSGANVLTF. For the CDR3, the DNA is TGTGCCACCCCGGGACGGGGGCTCTCTGGGGCCAACGTCCTGACTTTC.

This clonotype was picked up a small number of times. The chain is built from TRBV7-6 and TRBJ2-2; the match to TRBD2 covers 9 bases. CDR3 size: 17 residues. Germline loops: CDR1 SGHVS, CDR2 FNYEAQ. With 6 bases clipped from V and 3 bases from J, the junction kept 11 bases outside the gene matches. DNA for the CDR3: TGTGCCAGCAGTTTAACAGTAGCGGGGGCTTACACCGGGGAGCTGTTTTTT. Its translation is CASSLTVAGAYTGELFF.

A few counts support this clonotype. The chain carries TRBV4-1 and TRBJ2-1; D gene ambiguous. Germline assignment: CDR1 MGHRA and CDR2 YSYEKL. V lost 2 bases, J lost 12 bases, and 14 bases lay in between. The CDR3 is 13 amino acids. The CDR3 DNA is TGCGCCAGCAGCCAACAGTGGGTAGGATTGCAGTTCTTC. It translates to CASSQQWVGLQFF.

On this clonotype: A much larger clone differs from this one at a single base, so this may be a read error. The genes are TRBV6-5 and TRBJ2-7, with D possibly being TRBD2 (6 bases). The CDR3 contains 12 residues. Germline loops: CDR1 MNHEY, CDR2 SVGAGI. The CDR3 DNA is TGTGTCAGCAGCCGGGGGTCCTACGAGCAGTACTTC. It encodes CVSSRGSYEQYF.

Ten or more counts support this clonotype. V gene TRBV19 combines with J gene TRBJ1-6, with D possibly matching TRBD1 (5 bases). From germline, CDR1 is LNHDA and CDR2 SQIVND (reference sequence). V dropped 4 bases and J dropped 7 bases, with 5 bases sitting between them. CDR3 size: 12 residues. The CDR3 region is CASSRGNSPLHF. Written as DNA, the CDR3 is TGTGCCAGTAGTAGGGGGAATTCACCCCTCCACTTT.

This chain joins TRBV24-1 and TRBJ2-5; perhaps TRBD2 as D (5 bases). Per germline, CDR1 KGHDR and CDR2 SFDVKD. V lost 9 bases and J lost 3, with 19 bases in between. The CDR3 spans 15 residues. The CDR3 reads CATEDSTDHKETQYF. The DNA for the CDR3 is TGTGCCACCGAGGACTCCACAGACCACAAAGAGACCCAGTACTTC.

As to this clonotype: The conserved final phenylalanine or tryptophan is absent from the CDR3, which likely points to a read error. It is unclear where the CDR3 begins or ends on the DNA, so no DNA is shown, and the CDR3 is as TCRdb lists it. The CDR3 spells CASSSSFMGPS. The rearrangement joins TRBV11-3 to TRBJ2-5; the DNA was not compared with TRBD2, the D call given in the table. CDR1 is SGHNT, CDR2 YENEEA, per germline. The CDR3 is 11 amino acids in total, end residues counted.

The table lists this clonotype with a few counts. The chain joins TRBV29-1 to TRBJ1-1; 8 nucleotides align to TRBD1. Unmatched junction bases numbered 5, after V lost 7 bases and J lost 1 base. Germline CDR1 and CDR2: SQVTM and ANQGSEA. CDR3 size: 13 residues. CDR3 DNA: TGCAGCGCGTCGGGACAGGAGAACACTGAAGCTTTCTTT. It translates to CSASGQENTEAFF.

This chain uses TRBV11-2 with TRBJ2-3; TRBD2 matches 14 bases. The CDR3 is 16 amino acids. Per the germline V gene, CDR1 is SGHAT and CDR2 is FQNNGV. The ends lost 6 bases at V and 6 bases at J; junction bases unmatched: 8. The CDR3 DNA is TGTGCCAGCAGTCCGGGGACTAGCGGGGGCCTGGATACGCAGTATTTT. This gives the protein CASSPGTSGGLDTQYF.

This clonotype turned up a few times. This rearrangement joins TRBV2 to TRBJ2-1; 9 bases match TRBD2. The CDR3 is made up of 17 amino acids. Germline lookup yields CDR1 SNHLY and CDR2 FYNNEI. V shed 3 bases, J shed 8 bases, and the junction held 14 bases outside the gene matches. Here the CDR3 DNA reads TGTGCCAGCAGTGATGGGCTAGCGGGGTCCCGTGGGGATGAGCAGTTCTTC. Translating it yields CASSDGLAGSRGDEQFF.

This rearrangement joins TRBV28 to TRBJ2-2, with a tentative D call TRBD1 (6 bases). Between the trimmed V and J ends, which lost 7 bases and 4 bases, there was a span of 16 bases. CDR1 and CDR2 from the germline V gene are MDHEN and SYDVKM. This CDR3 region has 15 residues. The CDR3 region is CASTSAGAVTGELFF. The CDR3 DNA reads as TGTGCCAGCACCTCGGCAGGGGCTGTCACCGGGGAGCTGTTTTTT.